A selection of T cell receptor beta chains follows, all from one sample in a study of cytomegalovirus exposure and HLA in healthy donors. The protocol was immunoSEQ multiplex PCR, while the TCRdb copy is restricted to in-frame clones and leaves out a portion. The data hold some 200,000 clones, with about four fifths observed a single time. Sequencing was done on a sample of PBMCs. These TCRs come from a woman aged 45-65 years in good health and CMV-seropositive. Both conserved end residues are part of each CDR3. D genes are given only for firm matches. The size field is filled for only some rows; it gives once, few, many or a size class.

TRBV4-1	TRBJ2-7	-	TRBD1	TGCGCCAGCAGCCCCCTGATTCGGGACAGGGGGCTGTCCTACGAGCAGTACTTC	CASSPLIRDRGLSYEQYF
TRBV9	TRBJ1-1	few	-	TGTGCCAGCAGCGTTGGCAGGTTGAACACTGAAGCTTTCTTT	CASSVGRLNTEAFF
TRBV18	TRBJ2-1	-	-	TGTGCCAGCTCACCATATGGACAGAAAGATGAGCAGTTCTTC	CASSPYGQKDEQFF
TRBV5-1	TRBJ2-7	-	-	TGCGCCAGCAGCTTGGCCGGGGTTAGCTCCTACGAGCAGTACTTC	CASSLAGVSSYEQYF
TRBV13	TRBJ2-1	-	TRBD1	TGTGCCAGCAGCACGGGACAGGGTATCAATGAGCAGTTCTTC	CASSTGQGINEQFF
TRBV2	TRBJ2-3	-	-	TGTGCCAGCAGTGAGAGAACTGATACGCAGTATTTT	CASSERTDTQYF
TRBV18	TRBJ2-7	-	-	TGTGCCAGCTCACCATCCCGGGACTACGAGCAGTACTTC	CASSPSRDYEQYF
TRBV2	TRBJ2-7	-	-	TGTGCCAGCAGTGATGGTCCCTATGACTCCTACGAGCAGTACTTC	CASSDGPYDSYEQYF
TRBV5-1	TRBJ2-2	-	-	TGCGCCAGCAACTTTATTCAGGGATCCCCCGGGGAGCTGTTTTTT	CASNFIQGSPGELFF
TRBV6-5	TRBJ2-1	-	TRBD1	TGTGCCAGCAGTACGGACAGGGTAGGGGGTGAGCAGTTCTTC	CASSTDRVGGEQFF
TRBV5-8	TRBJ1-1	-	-	TGTGCCAGCAGCTTTCGGACTACCCCCCCTGAAGCTTTCTTT	CASSFRTTPPEAFF